The sequence of this T cell receptor beta chain was determined in a study of T cell repertoires in cytomegalovirus infection. Study outcomes and limitations: Clonotypes of TCR beta that were HLA-C-restricted and CMV-specific dominated the ex vivo response.

TCRdb fed the reads into MiXCR, producing one record per CDR3 protein. In the table there are 480,000 or so distinct CDR3 sequences, approximately 10% of which are singletons. This clonotype was recorded at least ten times. Its antigen is unidentified. The TCR was taken from a human donor in good health (CMV status not recorded). Some clones in this sample may be carry-over from other donors' samples. Specimen: PBMCs.

The DNA for the CDR3 is TGTGCCACGGGGGCTACAGACGTATTCGGCTACACCTTC. Protein product: CATGATDVFGYTF. V usage is TRBV6-1 and J usage is TRBJ1-2, with D tentatively TRBD1 (6 bases). The germline gives CDR1 MNHNS, CDR2 SASEGT. CDR3 length equals 13 residues. The germline V and J ends were trimmed by 10 bases and 8 bases, with 20 bases remaining between them.